The T cell receptor (beta chain) described here comes from a study of T cell responses to AZD1222 COVID-19 vaccine. Study conclusions and caveats: Clonal diversity was possibly underestimated, and white British individuals and females predominated among donors.

Here immunoSEQ multiplex PCR was the method, and the copy in TCRdb shows in-frame clones only, minus some. The table records 90,000 to 150,000 clones, 70% to 90% of them present only once. Germline assignment: CDR1 SGHDT and CDR2 YYEEEE. The germline V and J ends were trimmed by 2 bases and 5 bases, with 14 bases remaining between them. This CDR3 is 14 amino acids long. A word on this clone: Antigen unknown.

The chain is built from TRBV5-6 and TRBJ2-7; either TRBD1 or TRBD2 may supply D (7 bases each). The TCR originated in an adult who received the AZD1222 COVID-19 vaccine. The sequencing used peripheral blood, collected 28 days after the second AZD1222 dose. CDR3 DNA sequence: TGTGCCAGCAGCTTAATCCAGGGGGGGCACGAGCAGTACTTC. This translates into CASSLIQGGHEQYF.